One and the same sample provided the 7 T cell receptor beta chains below, sequenced in a study of OX40 agonist ivuxolimab in advanced cancers. Library preparation employed the immunoSEQ multiplex PCR assay. Held by TCRdb, this immuneACCESS table contains in-frame sequences only and omits some clones. Under half of the omission traces to an unresolved V gene where checked; the cause of the rest is unknown. In this sample the table shows about 100,000 clones, 70% to 90% of which occur a single time. In total, the top ten clones hold around 0.16% of the sample. The sequenced sample was CD4+ or CD8+ T cells sorted from blood, obtained in a trial of the OX40 agonist ivuxolimab. These receptors came from an adult with an advanced solid tumor such as melanoma, head and neck, liver or kidney cancer.

The genes are TRBV19 and TRBJ1-5; TRBD1 aligns across 7 bases. The CDR3 length is 15 residues. V was pared by 3 bases and J by 1 base, with 3 bases of the junction left unmatched. Germline V gives CDR1 LNHDA, CDR2 SQIVND (reference sequence). CDR3 DNA sequence: TGTGCCAGTAGTATCAGGGGGGCGAGCAATCAGCCCCAGCATTTT. Protein: CASSIRGASNQPQHF.

This clone has only one observation. This CDR3 is CASSSLRVNEQFF. The CDR3 DNA follows: TGTGCCAGTAGTTCCCTCAGGGTCAATGAGCAGTTCTTC. The chain couples TRBV19 to TRBJ2-1, with TRBD1 as a possible D gene (5 bases). Germline loops: CDR1 LNHDA, CDR2 SQIVND (reference sequence). Trimming shortened V by 5 bases and J by 6 bases, and 11 bases separated the two germline ends. This CDR3 is built from 13 residues.

The chain links TRBV5-1 to TRBJ1-6; no reliable D call. The V end was cut by 1 base, the J end by 8 bases, with 10 bases between. Germline assignment: CDR1 SGHRS and CDR2 YFSETQ. The length of the CDR3 is 14 residues. For the CDR3, the DNA is TGCGCCAGCAGCTTGAGGCATGGGGATTCACCCCTCCACTTT. Its translation is CASSLRHGDSPLHF.

V usage is TRBV5-1 and J usage is TRBJ2-5; unclear D gene. Germline CDR1 reads SGHRS; CDR2 reads YFSETQ. Deletions cut 4 bases from V and 2 bases from J, with 12 bases between. This CDR3 spans 14 amino acids. CDR3 loop: CASSRGGQQETQYF. The CDR3 nucleotides read TGCGCCAGCAGCCGTGGTGGGCAGCAAGAGACCCAGTACTTC.

The chain has TRBV28 and TRBJ1-1, with D unclear. V shed 5 bases and J shed 8 bases, with 15 bases lying between them. Germline-derived CDR1 and CDR2 are MDHEN and SYDVKM. The CDR3 covers 13 residues. This CDR3 is CASSAQGMREAFF. In DNA form, the CDR3 reads TGTGCCAGCAGTGCTCAAGGTATGAGGGAAGCTTTCTTT.

This chain links TRBV6-1 with TRBJ2-7; 7 nucleotides line up with TRBD1. The ends lost 3 bases at V and 2 bases at J; junction bases unmatched: 7. Germline CDR1 and CDR2: MNHNS and SASEGT. The CDR3 totals 15 residues. The CDR3 spells CASSERTGIPYEQYF. As DNA, the CDR3 is TGTGCCAGCAGTGAGAGGACAGGTATTCCCTACGAGCAGTACTTC.

The chain joins TRBV7-9 to TRBJ2-7; a possible D gene is TRBD1 (8 bases). This CDR3 has 16 residues. CDR1 SEHNR and CDR2 FQNEAQ come from the germline V gene (reference sequence). Deletions cut 5 bases from V and 2 bases from J, with 19 bases between. The chain's CDR3 is CASSHPDRGGTYEQYF. CDR3 DNA: TGTGCCAGCAGCCACCCCGACAGGGGAGGGACCTACGAGCAGTACTTC.